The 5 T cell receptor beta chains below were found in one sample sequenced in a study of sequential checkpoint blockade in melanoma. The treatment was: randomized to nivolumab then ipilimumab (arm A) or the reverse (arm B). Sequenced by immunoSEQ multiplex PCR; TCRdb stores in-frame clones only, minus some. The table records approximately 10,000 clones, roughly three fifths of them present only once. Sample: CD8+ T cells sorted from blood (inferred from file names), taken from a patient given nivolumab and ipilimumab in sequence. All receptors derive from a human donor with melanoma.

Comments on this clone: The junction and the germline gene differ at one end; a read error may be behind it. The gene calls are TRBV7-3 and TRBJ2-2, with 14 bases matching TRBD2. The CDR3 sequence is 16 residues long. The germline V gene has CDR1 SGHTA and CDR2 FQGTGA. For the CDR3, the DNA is TGTGCCAGCAGCTCGGGACTAGCGGGGGAGACCGGGGGGCTGTTTTTT. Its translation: CASSSGLAGETGGLFF.

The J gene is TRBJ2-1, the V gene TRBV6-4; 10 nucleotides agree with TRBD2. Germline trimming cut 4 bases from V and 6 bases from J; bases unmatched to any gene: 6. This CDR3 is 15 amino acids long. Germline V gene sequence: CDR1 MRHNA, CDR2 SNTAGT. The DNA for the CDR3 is TGTGCCAGCAGTGTAATAGCGGGAGGCCTCAATGAGCAGTTCTTC. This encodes CASSVIAGGLNEQFF.

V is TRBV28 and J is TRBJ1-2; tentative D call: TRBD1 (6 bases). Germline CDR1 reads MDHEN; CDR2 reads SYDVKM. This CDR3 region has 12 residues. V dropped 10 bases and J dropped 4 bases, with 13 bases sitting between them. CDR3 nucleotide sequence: TGTGCCACCTTAAGGGGGACCTATGGCTACACCTTC. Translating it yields CATLRGTYGYTF.

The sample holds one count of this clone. The CDR3 region has the DNA TGCGCCAGCAGCCAAGGGGCCTTCTATGGCTACACCTTC. Translated: CASSQGAFYGYTF. The chain is built from TRBV4-3 and TRBJ1-2, with D hard to call. V was clipped by 1 base and J by 4 bases, with 7 bases between them. This CDR3 is 13 amino acids long. Germline-derived CDR1 and CDR2 are LGHNA and YSLEER.

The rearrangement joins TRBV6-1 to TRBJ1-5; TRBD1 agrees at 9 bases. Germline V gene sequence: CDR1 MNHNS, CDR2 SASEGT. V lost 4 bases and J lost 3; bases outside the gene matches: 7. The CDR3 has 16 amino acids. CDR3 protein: CASSVTGGANNQPQHF. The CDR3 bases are TGTGCCAGCAGTGTGACAGGGGGGGCTAACAATCAGCCCCAGCATTTT.